This T cell receptor (beta chain) was found in a study of T cell clonality in common variable immunodeficiency (dated by TCRdb to between 2014 and 2017). The germline V gene (reference sequence) sets CDR1 to LGHDT and CDR2 to YNNKEL. Trimming takes 3 bases from V and 4 bases from J, and the germline ends sit 10 bases apart. The CDR3 numbers 14 residues from cysteine through phenylalanine. The 33 bases shown cover part of the CDR3, and their frame starts at base 1. What the work shows at the level of the full study, not this receptor alone: Patient heterogeneity within the CVID cohort put limits on correlating repertoire features with clinical complications. TCRbeta clonality was higher in CVID subjects than in healthy controls (t-test p = 0.018), and the increase was most characteristic of about a third of subjects. CVID TCRbeta sequences reportedly showed fewer deletions and N-nucleotide insertions and lacked highly modified clones with 13 or more V deletions. Although equal DNA input was used, an average of roughly 85,000 unique sequences per sample was obtained for controls, compared with roughly 33,000 for CVID samples. It was noted by the authors that sequencing of the repertoires of T cell subpopulations would be needed to clarify the cause of the increased clonality in CVID. CVID subjects shared fewer TCRbeta clones with each other than healthy controls did (p < 0.0001).

For sequencing, equivalent amounts of genomic DNA were input from CVID and control samples. For every sample, a 60 bp segment covering the rearranged TCRbeta CDR3 region was amplified and then sequenced. The immunoSEQ assay, a bias-corrected multiplex PCR combined with high-throughput sequencing, was used to amplify TCRbeta. In the authors' own workflow: Each unique nucleotide sequence was treated as a clone and annotated with V, D and J genes, copy number and frequency. Sequences were labeled productive if in frame, and non-productive if out of frame or containing stop codons. As previously described, Shannon's entropy was used to calculate clonality. The predicted amino acid sequences of productive clones were used to derive mean CDR3 Kyte-Doolittle hydropathy. Hierarchical clustering of scaled V gene usage was performed with the R hclust function using Manhattan distance and complete linkage. To assess clone sharing by CDR3 amino acid sequence, 12 repertoires per group were resampled over 100 rounds. The repertoires were screened for 65 to 75 published EBV-specific TCRbeta sequences and around 240 published CMV-specific TCRbeta sequences. A couple of CVID samples yielding fewer than 10,000 sequences were excluded from analysis, leaving over 35 CVID repertoires. TCRdb retrieved this table from immuneACCESS and kept in-frame rearrangements only. Not all clones are present; in checked studies, unresolved V genes account for under half, and no reason is known for the remainder. That table furnishes V, J and clone size, whereas the DNA furnished D and trimming. For this sample, more than 20,000 clones appear and none is a singleton. The biggest ten clones account for 4% of the sample.

Diagnosis of CVID followed standard criteria, namely serum IgG, IgA and/or IgM below the normal range together with specific antibody deficiency. The CVID group comprised 40 to 45 subjects, approximately 15 female and 29 male, aged roughly 8 to 64 years with a mean age of 40. Both CVID patients and healthy controls were predominantly of Caucasian heritage. All CVID subjects had received replacement immunoglobulin therapy for at least one year at the time of study participation. At the time of blood collection, no CVID subject was ill or was being treated with immunomodulatory or immunosuppressive medication. Heparinized peripheral whole blood samples of about 4.5 to 8.5 ml were collected from each donor. Genomic DNA from adults with common variable immune deficiency (CVID) and from healthy adult controls was the source for sequencing TCRbeta CDR3 repertoires. To isolate peripheral blood mononuclear cells, diluted blood was subjected to density centrifugation over Hypaque 1077 or Ficoll-Paque. Genomic DNA was extracted from unsorted mononuclear cells by Qiagen column purification or by a centrifugation-based method.

This clone was recorded many times. Its antigen specificity is not known. The read terminates 3 residues before the CDR3 end, so the remaining end is supplied by the germline J gene. The sample consisted of peripheral blood mononuclear cells. The V and J segments used are TRBV3-1 (or the pseudogene TRBV3-2) and TRBJ1-5; the D gene is perhaps TRBD1, on 5 matching bases. The TCR comes from a human donor with common variable immunodeficiency. CDR3 DNA, as far as it was read: TGTGCCAGCAGCCAGGCACAGGAAAATCAGCCC. This is translated as CASSQAQENQP. The CDR3 reads in full as CASSQAQENQPQHF.